This is a list of T cell receptor beta chains from one sample in a study of T cell repertoires and HLA-DP antigens. These receptors' antigens are unknown. Sequenced by immunoSEQ multiplex PCR; TCRdb stores in-frame clones only, minus some. Here the sample spans about 89,000 clones, more than 75% being singletons. Sequenced sample: CD4+ T cells from PBMCs. The receptors here all came from a man aged 45-65 years in good health and CMV-seronegative. Both conserved end residues are part of each CDR3. The order of the fields is clone size, J gene, V gene, D gene, CDR3 DNA, CDR3 protein. The D gene is left open where the match is weak. Only part of the rows carry a size: once, few, many, or a class if the clone is expanded.

>-|TRBJ1-1|TRBV23-1|TRBD1
TGCGCCAGCAGCCCTTTAGACAGGGAGGGCACTGAAGCTTTCTTT
CASSPLDREGTEAFF
>-|TRBJ1-2|TRBV30|-
TGTGCCTGGAGCGCGTCATATGGCTACACCTTC
CAWSASYGYTF
>once|TRBJ1-1|TRBV5-1|-
TGCGCCAGCAGCTTGGAACAGCCTTCGGGTGAAGCTTTCTTT
CASSLEQPSGEAFF
>once|TRBJ1-2|TRBV6-5|-
TGTGCCAGCAGACGTCCACGGAGTCAGGGCTATGGCTACACCTTC
CASRRPRSQGYGYTF
>-|TRBJ1-1|TRBV9|-
TGTGCCAGCAGCCCCGGCTTGAACACTGAAGCTTTCTTT
CASSPGLNTEAFF
>once|TRBJ2-3|TRBV11-2|-
TGTGCCAGCAGCTTAGATGGGCGGGGCACAGATACGCAGTATTTT
CASSLDGRGTDTQYF
>-|TRBJ1-3|TRBV7-6|-
TGTGCCAGCAGCCAGGGAAACACCATATATTTT
CASSQGNTIYF
>-|TRBJ2-2|TRBV5-4|TRBD2
TGTGCCAGCAGCTTCCGACTAGCGGGGGGGCCCGGGGAGCTGTTTTTT
CASSFRLAGGPGELFF
>few|TRBJ2-1|TRBV7-2|TRBD1
TGTGCCAGCGCAAGGACAGGGGTTGTAAATGAGCAGTTCTTC
CASARTGVVNEQFF
>-|TRBJ1-1|TRBV25-1|-
TGTGCCAGCAGTGCGCCCCCGATGAACACTGAAGCTTTCTTT
CASSAPPMNTEAFF
>-|TRBJ2-7|TRBV28|-
TGTGCCAGCAGTTCCACCTACGAGCAGTACTTC
CASSSTYEQYF
>once|TRBJ1-5|TRBV7-9|-
TGTGCCAGCAGCTTAGGACAGGACGGCGCCAATCAGCCCCAGCATTTT
CASSLGQDGANQPQHF
>-|TRBJ2-3|TRBV4-3|TRBD2
TGCGCCAGCAGCCAAGATTCGCTAGCGGGGGGGCTCCGTACGCAGTATTTT
CASSQDSLAGGLRTQYF
>-|TRBJ1-2|TRBV4-3|-
TGCGCCAGCAGCCAAGACCGGGGGGCGGGAAGTGGCTACACCTTC
CASSQDRGAGSGYTF
>-|TRBJ1-5|TRBV19|-
TGTGCCAGTAGCCGAGGGGAGGGTAGCAATCAGCCCCAGCATTTT
CASSRGEGSNQPQHF
>-|TRBJ1-2|TRBV15|-
TGTGCCACCAGCAGATCTTCAGGGCGCGCAGACTATGGCTACACCTTC
CATSRSSGRADYGYTF
>-|TRBJ1-1|TRBV6-6|-
TGTGCCAGCAGCCACCCCCGCCGTAACACTGAAGCTTTCTTT
CASSHPRRNTEAFF
>-|TRBJ2-4|TRBV15|TRBD1
TGTGCCACCAACCCTAGACAGGGGAAGTCTTGGGCCAAAAACATTCAGTACTTC
CATNPRQGKSWAKNIQYF
>once|TRBJ2-5|TRBV18|-
TGTGCCAGCTCACCATTGCGGCGGGAAGAGACCCAGTACTTC
CASSPLRREETQYF
>many|TRBJ2-3|TRBV11-2|TRBD1
TGTGCCAGCAGCTTAGAGGGACAGGGGTGGGATACGCAGTATTTT
CASSLEGQGWDTQYF
>-|TRBJ1-4|TRBV14|-
TGTGCCAGCAGCCAAGTCTCTGGGGTTTTAAGGGAAAAACTGTTTTTT
CASSQVSGVLREKLFF
>-|TRBJ2-1|TRBV4-2|-
TGTGCCAGCAGTTTAGGTCCGGCCGGTGATGAGCAGTTCTTC
CASSLGPAGDEQFF
>-|TRBJ2-2|TRBV14|-
TGTGCCAGCAGCCCAGAAACCAACTTAGGGTTTTGGACCGGGGAGCTGTTTTTT
CASSPETNLGFWTGELFF
>-|TRBJ2-1|TRBV30|-
TGTGCCTGGAGTGTCCAACTAGCCCCCGGGCAGTTCTTC
CAWSVQLAPGQFF
>-|TRBJ2-7|TRBV27|-
TGTGCCGGGGAACTGGAAGAAGCGGGTCACTACGAGCAGTACTTC
CAGELEEAGHYEQYF
>few|TRBJ1-2|TRBV10-3|TRBD1
TGTGCCATCGGCCTTGGGCAGGGGGCCGGAGCTAACTATGGCTACACCTTC
CAIGLGQGAGANYGYTF
>-|TRBJ1-1|TRBV7-9|-
TGTGCCAGCAGCTTAGTGGCCGTGAGTGAAGCTTTCTTT
CASSLVAVSEAFF
>-|TRBJ1-5|TRBV5-4|-
TGTGCCAGCAGCTTGGACGCCGGGGGTAATCAGCCCCAGCATTTT
CASSLDAGGNQPQHF
>-|TRBJ1-2|TRBV5-1|TRBD1
TGCGCCAGCAGCTTCGACAGGGGGGATGGCTACACCTTC
CASSFDRGDGYTF
>-|TRBJ1-6|TRBV7-9|TRBD1
TGTGCCAGCAGCTCTACAGGGGGGAATTCACCCCTCCACTTT
CASSSTGGNSPLHF
>once|TRBJ2-7|TRBV9|-
TGTGCCAGCAGCGGAGGGGACCGTGGCTCCTACGAGCAGTACTTC
CASSGGDRGSYEQYF
>-|TRBJ2-7|TRBV7-8|TRBD1
TGTGCCAGCAGCTCTGACAGGGAAGCTGTTTACGAGCAGTACTTC
CASSSDREAVYEQYF
>-|TRBJ2-7|TRBV6-1|TRBD2
TGTGCCAGCAGTGAAAGGGACCTCACTAGCGGGCCTGCCTACGAGCAGTACTTC
CASSERDLTSGPAYEQYF
>-|TRBJ1-1|TRBV4-3|-
TGCGCCAGCAGCCAAGAGCATATGAACACTGAAGCTTTCTTT
CASSQEHMNTEAFF
>-|TRBJ2-7|TRBV5-1|-
TGCGCCAGCAGCCTTCCCTGCGAGCAGTACTTC
CASSLPCEQYF
>-|TRBJ1-3|TRBV19|TRBD1
TGTGCCAGTAGTGTCGGGACAGGGGGCAAGGACACCATATATTTT
CASSVGTGGKDTIYF
>-|TRBJ2-2|TRBV11-3|-
TGTGCCAGCAGCTCGCAAACCGGGGAGCTGTTTTTT
CASSSQTGELFF
>-|TRBJ2-7|TRBV6-5|TRBD2
TGTGCCAGCAGTACCCGACTAGCGGCAATCTACGAGCAGTACTTC
CASSTRLAAIYEQYF
>-|TRBJ2-3|TRBV5-4|-
TGTGCCAGCAGCTTGGGTGATACGCAGTATTTT
CASSLGDTQYF
>-|TRBJ1-5|TRBV5-6|-
TGTGCCAGCAGCCTCCGGGACGGACAAGCCCAGCATTTT
CASSLRDGQAQHF
>-|TRBJ1-1|TRBV6-5|TRBD1
TGTGCCAGCAGCCCCGACAGGGGAGGCACTGAAGCTTTCTTT
CASSPDRGGTEAFF
>-|TRBJ2-7|TRBV19|-
TGTGCCAGTAGTATCAAGGGGCCGTACGAGCAGTACTTC
CASSIKGPYEQYF
>once|TRBJ2-5|TRBV2|-
TGTGCCAGCAGTGATGGGCTAGCGAAAAGGGAGACCCAGTACTTC
CASSDGLAKRETQYF
>-|TRBJ1-1|TRBV18|-
TGTGCCAGCTCACCATTCCGAGGGATGAACACTGAAGCTTTCTTT
CASSPFRGMNTEAFF
>-|TRBJ2-7|TRBV7-2|TRBD1
TGTGCCAGCAGCTTAGATCGGCCGGGACAGGGGGCAGGCGAGCAGTACTTC
CASSLDRPGQGAGEQYF
>-|TRBJ2-3|TRBV19|TRBD1
TGTGCCAGTAGCTGGGACAGAAGCACAGATACGCAGTATTTT
CASSWDRSTDTQYF
>-|TRBJ2-5|TRBV27|TRBD2
TGTGCCAGCAGTTCCCGCCGGGACTACCATAAAGAGACCCAGTACTTC
CASSSRRDYHKETQYF
>-|TRBJ2-4|TRBV9|-
TGTGCCAGCAGCGTAGATTGGCAAAACATTCAGTACTTC
CASSVDWQNIQYF
>-|TRBJ1-1|TRBV12-5|-
TGTGCTAGTGGTTTGGTACCTAGGGTGAACACTGAAGCTTTCTTT
CASGLVPRVNTEAFF
>once|TRBJ1-1|TRBV30|-
TGTGCCTGGAGGGCACTTAAATTGGGGGGGATTCCTGAAGCTTTCTTT
CAWRALKLGGIPEAFF
>-|TRBJ2-7|TRBV10-2|TRBD2
TGCGCCAGCAGGGAGGGACTAGCGGGAAGTTCCTACGAGCAGTACTTC
CASREGLAGSSYEQYF
>-|TRBJ1-4|TRBV6-4|-
TGTGCCAGCAGTGATTACCAGTCCGGAAATGAAAAACTGTTTTTT
CASSDYQSGNEKLFF
>-|TRBJ1-1|TRBV2|TRBD1
TGTGCCAGCAACCGACAGGGGGCGGACACTGAAGCTTTCTTT
CASNRQGADTEAFF